This TCR beta chain was sequenced in a study of shared clonotypes between healthy human individuals. Produced via immunoSEQ multiplex PCR; TCRdb's table is partial and in-frame only. The data contain 950,000 to 1,300,000 clones, around 76% of them singletons. As concerns this clone: Its antigen is undetermined.

V shed 2 bases and J 7 bases; nucleotides not matched to a gene: 10. The CDR3 sequence is 16 residues long. Germline assignment: CDR1 MDHEN and CDR2 SYDVKM. Study-wide results and caveats: Sorted-subset sequencing was shown by rarefaction to be incomplete despite large depth. Memory subsets generally showed lower estimated richness than naive subsets.

This rearrangement joins TRBV28 to TRBJ1-5; the match to TRBD1 covers 8 bases. The source material was memory CD4+ T cells sorted from blood. Subset in this sample: CD45RA-negative fraction. The clonotype was recovered from a man between 18 and 29 years old in good health. CDR3 region: CASSLQGALMRQPQHF. The CDR3, as DNA: TGTGCCAGCAGTTTACAGGGGGCCTTGATGCGACAGCCCCAGCATTTT.